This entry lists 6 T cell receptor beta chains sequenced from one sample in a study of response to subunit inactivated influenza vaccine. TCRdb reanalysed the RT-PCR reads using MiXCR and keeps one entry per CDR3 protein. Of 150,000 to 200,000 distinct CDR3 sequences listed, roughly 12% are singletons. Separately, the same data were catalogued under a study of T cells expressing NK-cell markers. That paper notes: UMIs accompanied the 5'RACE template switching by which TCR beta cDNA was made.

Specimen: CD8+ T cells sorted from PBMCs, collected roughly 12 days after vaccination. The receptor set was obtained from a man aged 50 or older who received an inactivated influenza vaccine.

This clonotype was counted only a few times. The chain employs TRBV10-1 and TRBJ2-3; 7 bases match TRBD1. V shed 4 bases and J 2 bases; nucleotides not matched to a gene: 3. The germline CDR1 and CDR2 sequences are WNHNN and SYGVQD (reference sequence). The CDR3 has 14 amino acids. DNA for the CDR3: TGCGCCAGCAGTGCGGGACAGCTCACAGATACGCAGTATTTT. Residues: CASSAGQLTDTQYF.

The CDR3 DNA reads TGTGCCAGCAGCTCGCCCGTCCTCTACACTAGCACAGATACGCAGTATTTT. Translated: CASSSPVLYTSTDTQYF. The chain combines TRBV7-2 with TRBJ2-3; D is undetermined. The CDR3 loop spans 17 amino acids. The germline gives CDR1 SGHTA, CDR2 FQGNSA. Trimming left V 4 bases short and J 0 bases short, with 17 bases between.

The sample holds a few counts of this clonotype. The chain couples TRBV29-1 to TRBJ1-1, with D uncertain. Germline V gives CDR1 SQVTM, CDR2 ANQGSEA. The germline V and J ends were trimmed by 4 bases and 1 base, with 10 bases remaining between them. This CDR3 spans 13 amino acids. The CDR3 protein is CSVGPRSNTEAFF. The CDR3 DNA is TGCAGCGTTGGTCCCAGGTCGAACACTGAAGCTTTCTTT.

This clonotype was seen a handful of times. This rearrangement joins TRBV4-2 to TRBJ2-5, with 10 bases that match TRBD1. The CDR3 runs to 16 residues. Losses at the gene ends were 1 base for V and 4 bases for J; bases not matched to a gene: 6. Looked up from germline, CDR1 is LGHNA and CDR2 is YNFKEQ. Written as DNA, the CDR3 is TGTGCCAGCAGCCAAGGGGACAGGGGTCCCGGAGAGACCCAGTACTTC. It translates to CASSQGDRGPGETQYF.

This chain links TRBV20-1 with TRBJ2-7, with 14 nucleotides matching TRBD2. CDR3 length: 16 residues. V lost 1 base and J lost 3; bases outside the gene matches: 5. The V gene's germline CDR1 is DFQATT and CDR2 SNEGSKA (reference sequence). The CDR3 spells CSARGLAGGLNYEQYF. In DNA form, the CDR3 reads TGCAGTGCTAGAGGACTAGCGGGAGGGTTAAACTACGAGCAGTACTTC.

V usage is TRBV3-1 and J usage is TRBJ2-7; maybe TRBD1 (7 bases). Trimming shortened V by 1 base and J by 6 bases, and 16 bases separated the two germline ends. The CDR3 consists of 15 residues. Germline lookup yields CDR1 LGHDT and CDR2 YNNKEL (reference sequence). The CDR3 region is CASSQAGGSRGEQYF. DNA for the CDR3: TGTGCCAGCAGCCAAGCAGGGGGGAGCAGGGGCGAGCAGTACTTC.